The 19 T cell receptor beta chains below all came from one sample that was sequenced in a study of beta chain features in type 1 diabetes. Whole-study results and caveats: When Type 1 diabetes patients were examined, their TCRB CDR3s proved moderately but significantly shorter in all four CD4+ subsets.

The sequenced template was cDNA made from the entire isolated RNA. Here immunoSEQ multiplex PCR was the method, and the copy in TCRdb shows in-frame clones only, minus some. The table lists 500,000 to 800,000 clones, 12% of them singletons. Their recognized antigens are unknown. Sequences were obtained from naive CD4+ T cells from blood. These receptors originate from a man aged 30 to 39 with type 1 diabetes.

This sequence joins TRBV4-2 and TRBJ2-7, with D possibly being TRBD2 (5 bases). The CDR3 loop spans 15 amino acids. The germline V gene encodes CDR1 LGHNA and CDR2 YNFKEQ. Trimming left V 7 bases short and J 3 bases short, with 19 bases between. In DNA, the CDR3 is TGTGCCAGCACCCCATCGGCGGGCCACAGCTACGAGCAGTACTTC. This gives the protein CASTPSAGHSYEQYF.

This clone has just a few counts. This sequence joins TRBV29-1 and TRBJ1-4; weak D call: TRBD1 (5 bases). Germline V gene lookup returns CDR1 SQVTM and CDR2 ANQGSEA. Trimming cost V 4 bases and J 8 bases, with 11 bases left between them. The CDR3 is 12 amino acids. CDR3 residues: CSVVQGSEKLFF. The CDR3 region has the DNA TGCAGCGTTGTCCAGGGCTCCGAAAAACTGTTTTTT.

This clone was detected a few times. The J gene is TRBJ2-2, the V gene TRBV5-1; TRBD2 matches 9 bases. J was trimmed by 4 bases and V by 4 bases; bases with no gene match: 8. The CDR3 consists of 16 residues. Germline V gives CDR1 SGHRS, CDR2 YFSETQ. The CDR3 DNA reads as TGCGCCAGCAGCCCGGGACTAGCCGCACTCACCGGGGAGCTGTTTTTT. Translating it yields CASSPGLAALTGELFF. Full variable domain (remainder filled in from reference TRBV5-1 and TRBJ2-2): KAGVTQTPRYLIKTRGQQVTLSCSPISGHRSVSWYQQTPGQGLQFLFEYFSETQRNKGNFPGRFSGRQFSNSRSEMNVSTLELGDSALYLCASSPGLAALTGELFFGEGSRLTVL.

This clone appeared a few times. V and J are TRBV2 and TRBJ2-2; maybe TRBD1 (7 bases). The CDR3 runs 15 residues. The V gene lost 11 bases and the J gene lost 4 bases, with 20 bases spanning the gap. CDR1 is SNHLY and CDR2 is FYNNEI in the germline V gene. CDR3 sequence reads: CAGSGDRDSTGELFF. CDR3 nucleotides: TGTGCCGGCTCGGGAGACAGGGATTCCACCGGGGAGCTGTTTTTT.

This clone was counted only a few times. The CDR3 region has the DNA TGTGCCACCAGCAGAGATGATTTGATTCTCCTCCACTTT. This translates into CATSRDDLILLHF. The chain couples TRBV15 to TRBJ1-6; D is undetermined. Germline-derived CDR1 and CDR2 are LNHNV and YYDKDF (reference sequence). Trimming removed 0 bases at V and 15 bases at J, with 12 bases between. The CDR3 is made up of 13 amino acids. The full variable domain, completed using reference TRBV15 and TRBJ1-6, is DAMVIQNPRYQVTQFGKPVTLSCSQTLNHNVMYWYQQKSSQAPKLLFHYYDKDFNNEADTPDNFQSRRPNTSFCFLDIRSPGLGDTAMYLCATSRDDLILLHFGNGTRLTVT.

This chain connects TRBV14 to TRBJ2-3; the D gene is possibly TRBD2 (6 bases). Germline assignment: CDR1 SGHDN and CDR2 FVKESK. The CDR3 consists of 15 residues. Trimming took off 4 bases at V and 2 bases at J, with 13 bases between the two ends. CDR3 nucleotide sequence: TGTGCCAGCAGCCCGGGAGCGGCAACCACAGATACGCAGTATTTT. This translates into CASSPGAATTDTQYF.

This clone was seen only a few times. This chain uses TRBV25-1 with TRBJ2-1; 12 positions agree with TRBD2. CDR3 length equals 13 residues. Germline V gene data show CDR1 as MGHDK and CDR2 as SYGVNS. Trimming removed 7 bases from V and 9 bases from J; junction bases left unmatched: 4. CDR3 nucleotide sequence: TGTGCCAGCAAACTAGCGGGGGGAGGTGAGCAGTTCTTC. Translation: CASKLAGGGEQFF.

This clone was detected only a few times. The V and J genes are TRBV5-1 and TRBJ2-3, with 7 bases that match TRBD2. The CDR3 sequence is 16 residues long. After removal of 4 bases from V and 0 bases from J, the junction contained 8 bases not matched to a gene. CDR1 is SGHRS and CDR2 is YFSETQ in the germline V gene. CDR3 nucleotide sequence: TGCGCCAGCAGCCTGGAACCAGCGGGGAGCACAGATACGCAGTATTTT. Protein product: CASSLEPAGSTDTQYF. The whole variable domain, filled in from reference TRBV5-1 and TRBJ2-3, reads KAGVTQTPRYLIKTRGQQVTLSCSPISGHRSVSWYQQTPGQGLQFLFEYFSETQRNKGNFPGRFSGRQFSNSRSEMNVSTLELGDSALYLCASSLEPAGSTDTQYFGPGTRLTVL.

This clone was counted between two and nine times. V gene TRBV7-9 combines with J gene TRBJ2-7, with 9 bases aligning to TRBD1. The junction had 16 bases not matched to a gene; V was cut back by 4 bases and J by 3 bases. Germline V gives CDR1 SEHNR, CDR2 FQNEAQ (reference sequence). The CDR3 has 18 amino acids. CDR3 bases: TGTGCCAGCAGCTCACCTTCGGGACAGGGCACGAAATTCTACGAGCAGTACTTC. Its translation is CASSSPSGQGTKFYEQYF.

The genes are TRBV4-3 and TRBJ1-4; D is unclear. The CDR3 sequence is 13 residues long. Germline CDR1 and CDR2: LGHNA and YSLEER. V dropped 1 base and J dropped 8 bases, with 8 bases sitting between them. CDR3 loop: CASSQVSEEKLFF. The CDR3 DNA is TGCGCCAGCAGCCAAGTCAGTGAGGAAAAACTGTTTTTT.

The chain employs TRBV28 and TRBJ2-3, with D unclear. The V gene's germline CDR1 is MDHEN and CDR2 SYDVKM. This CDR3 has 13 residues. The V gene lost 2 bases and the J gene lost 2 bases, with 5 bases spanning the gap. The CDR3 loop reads CASSLLLTDTQYF. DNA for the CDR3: TGTGCCAGCAGTTTACTCCTCACAGATACGCAGTATTTT. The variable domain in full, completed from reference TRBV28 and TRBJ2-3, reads DVKVTQSSRYLVKRTGEKVFLECVQDMDHENMFWYRQDPGLGLRLIYFSYDVKMKEKGDIPEGYSVSREKKERFSLILESASTNQTSMYLCASSLLLTDTQYFGPGTRLTVL.

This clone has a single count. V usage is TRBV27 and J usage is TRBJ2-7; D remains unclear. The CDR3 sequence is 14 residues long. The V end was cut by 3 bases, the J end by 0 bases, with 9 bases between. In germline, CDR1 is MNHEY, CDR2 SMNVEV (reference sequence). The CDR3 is CASSLVWDSYEQYF. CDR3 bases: TGTGCCAGCAGTTTGGTCTGGGACTCCTACGAGCAGTACTTC.

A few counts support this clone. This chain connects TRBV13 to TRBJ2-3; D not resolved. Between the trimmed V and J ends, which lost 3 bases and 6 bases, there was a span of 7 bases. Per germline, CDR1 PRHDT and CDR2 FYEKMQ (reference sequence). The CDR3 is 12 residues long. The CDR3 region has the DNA TGTGCCAGCAGCTTTCTTGTGGATACGCAGTATTTT. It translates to CASSFLVDTQYF.

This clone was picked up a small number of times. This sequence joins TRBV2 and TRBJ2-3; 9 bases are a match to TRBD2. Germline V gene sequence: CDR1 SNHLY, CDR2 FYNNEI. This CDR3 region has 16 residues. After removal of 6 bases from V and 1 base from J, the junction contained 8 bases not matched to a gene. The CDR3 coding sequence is TGTGCCAGCAGGTCGATAGCGGGGGCCCGCACAGATACGCAGTATTTT. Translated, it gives CASRSIAGARTDTQYF. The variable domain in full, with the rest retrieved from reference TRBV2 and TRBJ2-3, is EPEVTQTPSHQVTQMGQEVILRCVPISNHLYFYWYRQILGQKVEFLVSFYNNEISEKSEIFDDQFSVERPDGSNFTLKIRSTKLEDSAMYFCASRSIAGARTDTQYFGPGTRLTVL.

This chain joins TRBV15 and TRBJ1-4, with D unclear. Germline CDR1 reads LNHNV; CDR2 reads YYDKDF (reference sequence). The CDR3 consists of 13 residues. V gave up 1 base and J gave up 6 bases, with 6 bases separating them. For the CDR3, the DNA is TGTGCCACCAGCAGAGCCCCGGATGAAAAACTGTTTTTT. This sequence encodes CATSRAPDEKLFF.

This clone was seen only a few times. CDR3 nucleotide sequence: TGTGCCGTCGGGACTTCCCCTGAGCAGTACTTC. This gives the protein CAVGTSPEQYF. The rearrangement joins TRBV30 to TRBJ2-7; possible D gene TRBD2, 6 bases. The germline gives CDR1 GTSNPN, CDR2 SVGIG (reference sequence). V shed 8 bases and J shed 7 bases, with 15 bases lying between them. CDR3 size: 11 residues.

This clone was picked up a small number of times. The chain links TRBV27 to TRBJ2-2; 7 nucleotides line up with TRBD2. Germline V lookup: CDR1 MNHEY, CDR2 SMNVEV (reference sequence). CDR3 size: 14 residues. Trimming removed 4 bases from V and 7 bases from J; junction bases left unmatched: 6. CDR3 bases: TGTGCCAGCAGTTACACCCGCGGGGGCGGGGAGCTGTTTTTT. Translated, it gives CASSYTRGGGELFF.

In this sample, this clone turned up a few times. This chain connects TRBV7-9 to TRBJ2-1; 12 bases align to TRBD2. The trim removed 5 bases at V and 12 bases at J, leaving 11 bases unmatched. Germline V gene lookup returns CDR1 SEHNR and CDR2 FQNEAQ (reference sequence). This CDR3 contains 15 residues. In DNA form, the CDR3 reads TGTGCCAGCAGCCCCCCGGGACTAGCGGGTCAAGGGCAGTTCTTC. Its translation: CASSPPGLAGQGQFF.

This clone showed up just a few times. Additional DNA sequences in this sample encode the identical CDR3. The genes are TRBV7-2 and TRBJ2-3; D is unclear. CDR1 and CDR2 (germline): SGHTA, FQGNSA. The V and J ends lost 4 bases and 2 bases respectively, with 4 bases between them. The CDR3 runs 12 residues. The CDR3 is CASSYVTDTQYF. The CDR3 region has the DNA TGTGCCAGCAGCTACGTCACAGATACGCAGTATTTT.